These 8 T cell receptor beta chains originate from one sample sequenced in a study of shared clonotypes between healthy human individuals. Sequencing used immunoSEQ multiplex PCR; TCRdb keeps in-frame clones, though not all of them. Of 2 million to 3 million clones in the sample, under 95% were seen once. The specimen sequenced was naive CD4+ T cells from PBMCs. As for subset: CD45RA+ positively selected. The source is a man aged 18 to 29 in good health. Some clones in this sample may be carry-over from other donors' samples.

With respect to this clone: Other DNA sequences in this sample translate to the same CDR3. The chain uses TRBV5-1 and TRBJ1-4; TRBD1 is a possible D gene (5 bases). V dropped 3 bases and J dropped 1 base, with 10 bases sitting between them. Germline V gene data show CDR1 as SGHRS and CDR2 as YFSETQ. The CDR3 spans 15 residues. The CDR3 DNA follows: TGCGCCAGCAGCTCCGGTACAGGAACTAATGAAAAACTGTTTTTT. Protein: CASSSGTGTNEKLFF.

The genes are TRBV6-1 and TRBJ1-1, with a weak D call TRBD1 (5 bases). This CDR3 spans 13 amino acids. In germline, CDR1 is MNHNS, CDR2 SASEGT. Trimming took off 6 bases at V and 8 bases at J, with 16 bases between the two ends. The CDR3 loop reads CASSPNLGHEAFF. CDR3 DNA: TGTGCCAGCAGCCCCAACCTTGGACACGAAGCTTTCTTT.

This clone was recorded once. The chain uses TRBV19 and TRBJ1-5; 8 positions match TRBD1. V lost 1 base to trimming and J lost 6 bases; unmatched junction nucleotides: 5. Per the germline V gene, CDR1 is LNHDA and CDR2 is SQIVND (reference sequence). The CDR3 consists of 15 residues. CDR3 residues: CASSIVAGGSQPQHF. In nucleotides, the CDR3 is TGTGCCAGTAGTATAGTCGCAGGGGGCTCTCAGCCCCAGCATTTT.

The table lists this clone with a count of one. This chain connects TRBV27 to TRBJ2-6, with 12 bases identical to TRBD2. The CDR3 is 18 residues long. CDR1 is MNHEY and CDR2 is SMNVEV in the germline V gene (reference sequence). The ends lost 5 bases at V and 0 bases at J; junction bases unmatched: 5. The CDR3 reads CASSARTSGNSGANVLTF. CDR3 DNA sequence: TGTGCCAGCAGTGCACGGACTAGCGGGAACTCTGGGGCCAACGTCCTGACTTTC.

CDR3 protein: CATTRGSGYEQYF. The CDR3 nucleotides are TGTGCCACCACCCGGGGTAGCGGTTACGAGCAGTACTTC. The chain carries TRBV28 and TRBJ2-7; possibly TRBD2 for D (6 bases). This CDR3 has 13 residues. V lost 10 bases and J 4 bases, leaving 17 bases between the germline ends. CDR1 and CDR2 (germline): MDHEN, SYDVKM.

The gene calls are TRBV20-1 and TRBJ2-5; D is unresolved. With 3 bases removed from V and 5 bases from J, the gap between germline ends came to 7 bases. The CDR3 covers 11 residues. Germline lookup yields CDR1 DFQATT and CDR2 SNEGSKA (reference sequence). The chain's CDR3 is CSASNYETQYF. Here the CDR3 DNA reads TGCAGTGCTAGTAACTACGAGACCCAGTACTTC.

As to this clone: Distinct nucleotide sequences in the sample also encode this CDR3. In nucleotides, the CDR3 is TGTGCCAGCAGTGTTGGCAGATCCTACGAGCAGTACTTC. This translates into CASSVGRSYEQYF. The chain joins TRBV2 to TRBJ2-7; unclear D gene. The V and J ends lost 4 bases and 1 base respectively, with 8 bases between them. Per the germline V gene, CDR1 is SNHLY and CDR2 is FYNNEI. This CDR3 has 13 residues.

The chain employs TRBV4-1 and TRBJ1-4; the D gene is possibly TRBD1 (6 bases). Between the trimmed V and J ends, which lost 0 bases and 2 bases, there was a span of 13 bases. This CDR3 region has 17 residues. In germline, CDR1 is MGHRA, CDR2 YSYEKL. The CDR3 region is CASSQEGGRATNEKLFF. CDR3 DNA sequence: TGCGCCAGCAGCCAAGAAGGGGGGAGGGCGACTAATGAAAAACTGTTTTTT.